The T cell receptor beta chain under discussion was sequenced for a study of shared clonotypes between healthy human individuals (dated by TCRdb to the early 2020s). Regarding the study in general: The cohort comprised two women and three men aged 18 to 49 years. Per donor, three plates each were used for CD4 naive and CD4 memory, two for CD8 naive, and one for CD8 memory. Blood TCR repertoires of about 5 healthy adults were deeply sequenced to estimate repertoire size and the extent of clonotype sharing between individuals. Different laboratories and diverse techniques were used to prepare libraries and sequence TCR repertoires, to increase sequencing depth and limit assay-specific biases. Leukapheresis yielded between about 0.85 and 10 billion PBMCs per donor.

Using the deep immunoSEQ assay, TCR CDR3 regions were amplified from genomic DNA by multiplex PCR. Extracted genomic DNA from each cell subset was spread evenly across all wells of several immunoSEQ 96-well plates, with each plate serving as a replicate. For sorted subsets, each replicate PCR was loaded with 200 ng genomic DNA, equivalent to 30,000 or so T cell genomes. Purified libraries were quantified with a Qubit 3.0 fluorometer, sized on a Bioanalyzer 2100, and re-quantified with the KAPA Library Quantification kit. Every immunoSEQ 96-well plate was sequenced on a dedicated single-read 150-cycle Illumina NextSeq 550 flow cell. Concerning the study's data processing: Because only junctional sequences without quality scores were contained in the immunoSEQ output, filtering matching that applied to full-length reads could not be performed. Sequences were annotated with PyIR, a Python wrapper for IgBLAST v1.9, using IMGT germline references to assign V/J genes and CDR3. Reads were filtered out if the reads had weak V/J assignments (E-value above 1e-6), no CDR3, stop codons, out-of-frame junctions, or ambiguous translated residues. V3J clonotypes were defined by identical inferred V gene, J gene, and CDR3 amino acid sequence. Percentage overlap between repertoires was computed as shared unique clonotypes divided by the size of the smaller repertoire. Repertoire richness was assessed with RTK rarefaction, the Chao1 estimator, and Recon v2.1 estimates of unobserved clonotypes. For all TCRbeta clonotypes obtained by the gDNA method from four donors, generation probabilities were computed with OLGA. Sourced from immuneACCESS, this table was stored by TCRdb with only in-frame sequences that have V and J called. A share of the clones is absent; for the studies checked, an unresolved V gene accounts for under half, and the remainder has no known explanation. V and J calls and clone size are copied from that table; D and trimming were computed from the DNA. The sample records approximately 1.5 million clones, 98% of which are singletons. The ten top clones hold approximately 0.44% of the sample.

The germline V gene sets CDR1 to WSHSY and CDR2 to SAAADI. V loses 0 bases of germline sequence and J loses 5 bases, and the interval between the two ends is 13 bases. Inclusive of the bounding cysteine and phenylalanine, the CDR3 is 16 residues long. Solely the CDR3 DNA is kept, with 48 bases framed from the first base. What the research found in general, with its limitations: Across a few donors, roughly 5% of naive CD4, approximately 3.6% of naive CD8, around 2.5% of memory CD4, and about 0.4% of memory CD8 clonotypes were shared. Clonotypes shared by all four sorted-subset donors showed higher generation probabilities than non-shared clonotypes. Incomplete sequencing was indicated by rarefaction of sorted-subset datasets, despite the large sequencing depth. Estimated clonotype richness was generally larger for naive than for memory subsets. Pairwise subsampling led to the expectation that sequencing depth would affect the degree of clonotype sharing among donors. Sampling was restricted to blood, and TCR repertoires in tissue are likely to differ from TCR repertoires in blood. Because the study included a small number of donors, the genetic and exposure-history diversity represented was limited.

Healthy HIV-negative adults with no recently reported acute infections or vaccinations were included as donors. Every donor was a Caucasian adult residing in Nashville, Tennessee, USA. CD4+ T cells were enriched by magnetic negative selection, after which naive cells were positively selected on CD45RA and the negative fraction was taken as the memory subset. Blood was collected by leukapheresis, and PBMCs were isolated by Ficoll-Histopaque density gradient centrifugation and then cryopreserved in liquid nitrogen vapor phase. Purity and quantity of every magnetically sorted T cell population were checked by analytical flow cytometry. From each sorted fraction, genomic DNA was isolated and quantified by UV absorbance on a Nanodrop 2000c. A remark on this clone: The antigen it recognizes is unknown. No base quality information exists; no much larger clone differs at one position.

The rearrangement joined TRBV10-2 to TRBJ2-2, with no confident D gene call. Sequencing input: naive CD4+ T cells sorted from blood. The cell subset or site label for this specimen denotes: CD45RA+ positively selected. This clonotype was obtained from a man younger than 40 in good health. The CDR3 in this case is CASSESNWERTGELFF. The DNA sequence is as follows: TGCGCCAGCAGTGAGTCGAATTGGGAAAGGACCGGGGAGCTGTTTTTT.